There are a few counts of the clone carrying this T cell receptor (beta chain). Antigen specificity is unknown. This sample stems from a study of PD-1 blockade in mismatch repair-deficient tumors. Study-wide background: Patients had approximately 12 mismatch repair-deficient cancer types, all previously treated and progressing. Study findings and constraints: Tumor-resident clones, often undetectable pretreatment in blood, expanded then contracted after pembrolizumab.

All patients were mismatch repair deficient, assessed by either PCR or immunohistochemistry. Three pembrolizumab responders had their TCRs sequenced. CDR1 is MDHEN and CDR2 is SYDVKM in the germline V gene. CDR3 length: 11 residues. The germline V and J ends were trimmed by 6 bases and 9 bases, with 9 bases remaining between them. The table came from immunoSEQ multiplex PCR; TCRdb's copy has only in-frame clones and leaves some out. The table lists about 22,000 clones, around four fifths of them singletons, with 17% in the top ten. This chain connects TRBV28 to TRBJ1-5; unclear D gene. This clonotype was obtained from an adult with mismatch repair-deficient cancer. The specimen comprised peripheral blood, sampled 2 weeks after starting pembrolizumab. The CDR3 nucleotides read TGTGCCAGCAGGCGTTTGGGGCCCCAGCATTTT. Translated, it gives CASRRLGPQHF.